A single sample gave rise to the 24 T cell receptor beta chains below, sequenced in a study of blood T cell dynamics during melanoma immunotherapy. Time point here: pre-treatment baseline. Method: immunoSEQ multiplex PCR; TCRdb's copy keeps in-frame clones and lacks some. Among around 13,000 clones listed, about nine tenths were seen once. The source was blood, collected from a patient treated with checkpoint blockade. The source of these receptors is a human donor with melanoma.

In its sample, this clone was seen a few times. This chain joins TRBV6-1 and TRBJ1-5, with D possibly TRBD1 on 5 matching bases. V shed 4 bases and J shed 6 bases, with 13 bases lying between them. CDR1 is MNHNS and CDR2 is SASEGT in the germline V gene. The CDR3 covers 14 residues. CDR3 protein: CASSGPQGVQPQHF. CDR3 DNA: TGTGCCAGCAGTGGTCCCCAGGGAGTTCAGCCCCAGCATTTT.

The chain has TRBV2 and TRBJ1-1; TRBD1 is a possible D gene (6 bases). There are 13 residues in the CDR3. V was trimmed by 4 bases and J by 4 bases, leaving 10 bases between them. Germline CDR1 reads SNHLY; CDR2 reads FYNNEI. The chain's CDR3 is CASSVPGATEAFF. CDR3 DNA sequence: TGTGCCAGCAGTGTGCCGGGGGCCACTGAAGCTTTCTTT.

The chain has TRBV6-1 and TRBJ2-7, with D possibly being TRBD1 (6 bases). This CDR3 has 15 residues. Germline V CDR1 and CDR2: MNHNS, SASEGT. Between the trimmed V and J ends, which lost 5 bases and 2 bases, there was a span of 16 bases. CDR3 coding DNA: TGTGCCAGCAGTCCTAGGACAGAACTCCCCTACGAGCAGTACTTC. Translated, it gives CASSPRTELPYEQYF.

A single count supports this clone. The chain employs TRBV23-1 and TRBJ2-7; TRBD1 agrees at 11 bases. TRBV23-1 is reported as an ORF; its role is uncertain. CDR3 size: 14 residues. V dropped 2 bases and J dropped 6; count of bases not matched to a gene: 3. Written as DNA, the CDR3 is TGCGCCAGCAGTCAAGGACAGGGGGCGGCCGAGCAGTACGTC. Protein sequence: CASSQGQGAAEQYV.

The rearrangement uses TRBV7-8 and TRBJ1-2; D might be TRBD1 (6 bases). Germline V gives CDR1 SGHVS, CDR2 FQNEAQ. The CDR3 sequence is 14 residues long. V dropped 10 bases and J dropped 0 bases, with 15 bases sitting between them. For the CDR3, the DNA is TGTGCCACCACACAGGGCGAGGCTAACTATGGCTACACCTTC. The encoded protein is CATTQGEANYGYTF.

The chain couples TRBV18 to TRBJ2-2, with D hard to call. The CDR3 consists of 14 residues. Looked up from germline, CDR1 is KGHSH and CDR2 is LQKENI. V was clipped by 8 bases and J by 1 base, with 11 bases between them. This CDR3 is CASNRRENTGELFF. As DNA, the CDR3 is TGTGCCAGCAATAGAAGAGAGAACACCGGGGAGCTGTTTTTT. Filled out from reference TRBV18 and TRBJ2-2, the complete variable domain reads NAGVMQNPRHLVRRRGQEARLRCSPMKGHSHVYWYRQLPEEGLKFMVYLQKENIIDESGMPKERFSAEFPKEGPSILRIQQVVRGDSAAYFCASNRRENTGELFFGEGSRLTVL.

The V gene is TRBV23-1, the J gene TRBJ1-4; TRBD1 matches 10 bases. TRBV23-1 is marked as an open reading frame, function uncertain. After removal of 3 bases from V and 7 bases from J, the junction contained 11 bases not matched to a gene. This CDR3 comprises 17 residues. CDR3 sequence: CASSQPTGTGVSEKLFF. The CDR3 DNA follows: TGCGCCAGCAGTCAGCCGACAGGGACAGGGGTTAGTGAAAAACTGTTTTTT.

The V call is TRBV19, the J call TRBJ2-6; tentative D call: TRBD2 (7 bases). Deletions cut 9 bases from V and 4 bases from J, with 16 bases between. The length of the CDR3 is 15 residues. Germline V CDR1 and CDR2: LNHDA, SQIVND (reference sequence). This chain's CDR3 is CASSWGGLGANVLTF. The DNA for the CDR3 is TGTGCCAGCTCGTGGGGGGGCCTGGGGGCCAACGTCCTGACTTTC.

V and J are TRBV5-4 and TRBJ1-1, with D hard to call. Germline loops: CDR1 SGHNT, CDR2 YYREEE (reference sequence). With 0 bases removed from V and 5 bases from J, the gap between germline ends came to 8 bases. The CDR3 sequence is 13 residues long. This CDR3 reads CASSLGGSTEAFF. The CDR3 region has the DNA TGTGCCAGCAGCTTGGGGGGTAGTACTGAAGCTTTCTTT. Full variable domain (missing parts from reference TRBV5-4 and TRBJ1-1): ETGVTQSPTHLIKTRGQQVTLRCSSQSGHNTVSWYQQALGQGPQFIFQYYREEENGRGNFPPRFSGLQFPNYSSELNVNALELDDSALYLCASSLGGSTEAFFGQGTRLTVV.

The chain uses TRBV10-1 and TRBJ1-2; D remains unclear. There are 12 residues in the CDR3. Trimming took 7 bases from V and 1 from J, leaving 7 bases between them. The germline gives CDR1 WNHNN, CDR2 SYGVQD (reference sequence). CDR3 region: CASIEFNYGYTF. For the CDR3, the DNA is TGCGCCAGCATTGAATTTAACTATGGCTACACCTTC.

The table lists this clone with a few counts. This chain links TRBV21-1 with TRBJ1-2. TRBV21-1 is reported as a pseudogene. CDR3 size: 17 residues. CDR3: CASSPREAGGKPCGYTF. In DNA form, the CDR3 reads TGTGCCAGCAGCCCACGAGAGGCGGGGGGCAAGCCGTGCGGCTACACCTTC.

The sample holds a few counts of this clone. The CDR3 sequence: CASSSTGESYGYTF. The CDR3 nucleotides are TGTGCCAGCAGCTCGACAGGGGAGTCCTATGGCTACACCTTC. This chain uses TRBV7-9 with TRBJ1-2, with 8 bases aligning to TRBD1. Germline assignment: CDR1 SEHNR and CDR2 FQNEAQ (reference sequence). CDR3 size: 14 residues. J gave up 4 bases and V 4 bases, and 5 bases lay outside the gene matches.

The rearrangement joins TRBV18 to TRBJ1-2; D uncertain. The CDR3 consists of 16 residues. The germline V gene has CDR1 KGHSH and CDR2 LQKENI. V was clipped by 0 bases and J by 1 base, with 12 bases between them. Here the CDR3 DNA reads TGTGCCAGCTCACCACCGGGCCCAGTTAGTAACTATGGCTACACCTTC. It yields the protein CASSPPGPVSNYGYTF.

The chain has TRBV5-1 and TRBJ2-1; the match to TRBD2 covers 12 bases. CDR1 is SGHRS, CDR2 YFSETQ, per germline. The CDR3 runs to 16 residues. V was pared by 4 bases and J by 4 bases, with 6 bases of the junction left unmatched. DNA of the CDR3: TGCGCCAGCAGCCCGGAACTAGCGGGGGGTTACAATGAGCAGTTCTTC. It yields the protein CASSPELAGGYNEQFF.

The gene calls are TRBV11-3 and TRBJ1-1, with 7 bases aligning to TRBD1. The CDR3 runs 13 residues. Losses at the gene ends were 5 bases for V and 4 bases for J; bases not matched to a gene: 4. Per germline, CDR1 SGHNT and CDR2 YENEEA. CDR3 protein: CASSQDRSTEAFF. The CDR3 DNA reads as TGTGCCAGCAGCCAGGACAGGAGCACTGAAGCTTTCTTT.

This clone was counted only a few times. The V and J genes are TRBV7-3 and TRBJ1-1; 7 nucleotides agree with TRBD1. Germline V gene sequence: CDR1 SGHTA, CDR2 FQGTGA. The V and J ends lost 3 bases and 4 bases, in that order; junction bases with no gene match: 2. The CDR3 covers 13 residues. The CDR3 DNA sequence: TGTGCCAGCAGCTTCCGACAGGGCACTGAAGCTTTCTTT. This gives the protein CASSFRQGTEAFF.

The CDR3 DNA follows: TGTGCCAGCAGCGGAGGACTAACGGAGACCCAGTACTTC. Translation: CASSGGLTETQYF. This chain uses TRBV7-2 with TRBJ2-5; TRBD2 is a possible D gene (6 bases). There are 13 residues in the CDR3. CDR1 is SGHTA, CDR2 FQGNSA, per germline. Trimming stripped 5 bases from V and 5 bases from J, with 12 bases between.

This chain joins TRBV7-2 and TRBJ2-1; possible D gene TRBD2, 6 bases. Germline V lookup: CDR1 SGHTA, CDR2 FQGNSA. The length of the CDR3 is 16 residues. Between the trimmed V and J ends, which lost 3 bases and 9 bases, there was a span of 21 bases. Here the CDR3 reads CASSLRWDSQAGEQFF. In DNA form, the CDR3 reads TGTGCCAGCAGCTTGAGGTGGGACTCCCAGGCCGGTGAGCAGTTCTTC.

The chain uses TRBV19 and TRBJ2-1; D is perhaps TRBD1 (6 bases). The V end was cut by 1 base, the J end by 6 bases, with 13 bases between. This CDR3 region has 15 residues. CDR1 LNHDA and CDR2 SQIVND come from the germline V gene (reference sequence). The CDR3: CASSIGQGFINEQFF. The CDR3 DNA reads TGTGCCAGTAGTATAGGCCAGGGGTTCATCAATGAGCAGTTCTTC.

The chain has TRBV7-8 and TRBJ2-6, with D uncertain. Deletions cut 5 bases from V and 2 bases from J, with 10 bases between. Germline V gene data show CDR1 as SGHVS and CDR2 as FQNEAQ. The CDR3 is 15 amino acids. The CDR3: CASSPGPTGANVLTF. The CDR3 DNA follows: TGTGCCAGCAGCCCGGGCCCCACTGGGGCCAACGTCCTGACTTTC.

The V gene is TRBV6-6, the J gene TRBJ1-5; TRBD1 is a possible D gene (6 bases). Germline V gene lookup returns CDR1 MNHNY and CDR2 SVGAGI (reference sequence). V lost 4 bases and J lost 4, with 11 bases in between. The CDR3 is made up of 14 amino acids. CDR3 protein: CASSFRRGNQPQHF. The CDR3 DNA sequence: TGTGCCAGCAGTTTTCGGAGGGGGAATCAGCCCCAGCATTTT.

V gene TRBV19 combines with J gene TRBJ2-3; 7 nucleotides align to TRBD2. V dropped 3 bases and J dropped 0; count of bases not matched to a gene: 6. Germline V CDR1 and CDR2: LNHDA, SQIVND (reference sequence). The CDR3 length is 16 residues. The CDR3 sequence: CASSIRYSGSTDTQYF. CDR3 sequence (DNA): TGTGCCAGTAGTATTAGGTATAGCGGGAGCACAGATACGCAGTATTTT.

The chain combines TRBV6-1 with TRBJ1-2, with 8 nucleotides matching TRBD1. Germline assignment: CDR1 MNHNS and CDR2 SASEGT. V dropped 4 bases and J dropped 8; count of bases not matched to a gene: 6. This CDR3 comprises 13 residues. CDR3 DNA sequence: TGTGCCAGCAGTGTTCCAGGGGGCTGGGGCTACACCTTC. Translation gives CASSVPGGWGYTF.

This rearrangement joins TRBV5-3 to TRBJ1-1, with TRBD1 matching over 7 bases. TRBV5-3 counts as an open reading frame of uncertain function. The CDR3 loop spans 16 amino acids. Trimming cost V 5 bases and J 1 base; bases outside gene matches: 11. The CDR3 coding sequence is TGTGCCAGAAGTTTCGATCAGGGGGTTAAGAACACTGAAGCTTTCTTT. It yields the protein CARSFDQGVKNTEAFF.